The subject of this entry is one TCR beta chain. The antigen is undetermined. Assay used: immunoSEQ multiplex PCR; TCRdb lists only in-frame clones, some missing. The sample consists of around 79,000 clones, roughly four fifths of them appearing once. The data belong to a study of vaccination effects on CD4 cells after COVID-19. Antigen-specific CD4+ T cells were first expanded with viral peptide pools by the ViraFEST assay and only then sequenced. Subsequent to a culture period of approximately 11 days, CD4+ T cells were isolated. Trimming stripped 6 bases from V and 0 bases from J, with 11 bases between. The germline gives CDR1 LNHDA, CDR2 SQIVND (reference sequence). The CDR3 runs to 15 residues.

Sequenced material: CD4+ T cells from PBMCs cultured with HCoV-229E spike peptides, taken before COVID-19 vaccination. The chain combines TRBV19 with TRBJ1-4, with unresolved D. This sequence was found in a human donor who received a COVID-19 vaccine. The CDR3 reads CASRDLEATNEKLFF. Here the CDR3 DNA reads TGTGCCAGTAGGGACCTAGAGGCAACTAATGAAAAACTGTTTTTT.